This T cell receptor beta chain was recovered during a study of shared clonotypes between healthy human individuals. Overall study results and limits: The study drew on few donors, limiting represented genetic and exposure-history diversity. Naive subsets generally had larger estimated richness than memory subsets.

The naive CD8 fraction comprised CD45RO-negative cells positively selected for CCR7 and excluded terminally differentiated effector memory CD45RA+ cells. Nashville, Tennessee was home to all donors, each a Caucasian adult. The V and J ends lost 3 bases and 0 bases, in that order; junction bases with no gene match: 0. Germline values: CDR1 SQVTM, CDR2 ANQGSEA. CDR3 size: 14 residues. This clone was seen only once. What it binds is unknown. Clones were read by immunoSEQ multiplex PCR, and TCRdb kept only the in-frame ones, dropping some. The repertoire holds hundreds of thousands of clones, with 85% to 95% as singletons.

V usage is TRBV29-1 and J usage is TRBJ2-3, with 10 bases lining up with TRBD1. The specimen was naive CD8+ T cells sorted from blood. The clonotype originates from a woman aged 25 to 45 in good health. The CDR3 DNA reads TGCAGCGTTGAGACAGGGGGCAGCACAGATACGCAGTATTTT. Protein sequence: CSVETGGSTDTQYF.